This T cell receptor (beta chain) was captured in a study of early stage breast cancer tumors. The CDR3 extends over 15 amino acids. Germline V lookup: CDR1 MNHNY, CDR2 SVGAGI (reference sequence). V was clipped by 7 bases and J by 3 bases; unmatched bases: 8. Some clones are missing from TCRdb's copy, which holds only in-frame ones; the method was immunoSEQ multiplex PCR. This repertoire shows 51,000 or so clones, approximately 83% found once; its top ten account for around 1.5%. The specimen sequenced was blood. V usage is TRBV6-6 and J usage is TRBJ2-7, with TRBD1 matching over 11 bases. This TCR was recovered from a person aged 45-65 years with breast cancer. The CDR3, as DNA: TGTGCCAGCAAAGACCGGGACAGGGGGTTCTACGAGCAGTACTTC. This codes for CASKDRDRGFYEQYF.